This TCR beta chain derives from a study of siplizumab effects on memory and regulatory T cells. Profiling relied on immunoSEQ multiplex PCR, and the TCRdb table lists in-frame clones only, not all of them. Of 70,000 to 100,000 clones detected, approximately 93% appear once; the ten largest clones hold over 5%. The CDR3 consists of 16 residues. Germline CDR1 and CDR2: MGHRA and YSYEKL. V lost 0 bases and J 2 bases, leaving 12 bases between the germline ends. The origin of this receptor is a human donor in good health. Sequences were obtained from CD8+ T cells sorted from blood. The chain couples TRBV4-1 to TRBJ2-3; tentatively, D is TRBD1 (5 bases). The CDR3 reads CASSQEERGFTDTQYF. CDR3 DNA sequence: TGCGCCAGCAGCCAAGAGGAAAGGGGTTTCACAGATACGCAGTATTTT.